What follows describes a single TCR beta chain. The antigen remains undetermined. This entry comes from a study of T cell repertoires in cytomegalovirus infection. General study findings and limits: Pooled public TCR beta family frequency picked out CMV carriers with the relevant HLA. HLA-C-restricted CMV-specific TCR beta clonotypes prevailed in the ex vivo response.

In germline, CDR1 is MNHEY, CDR2 SVGEGT. V lost 2 bases and J lost 6, with 12 bases in between. The CDR3 consists of 14 residues. TCRdb itself ran the reads through MiXCR, one entry per CDR3 protein. The sample consists of 650,000 to 900,000 distinct CDR3 sequences, under 35% of them appearing once. The origin of this receptor is a human donor in good health (CMV status not recorded). Some clones in this sample may be carry-over from other donors' samples. This sample comprised cultured CD8+ T cells from PBMCs, obtained from culture after CMV antigen stimulation. V gene TRBV6-2 or TRBV6-3 combines with J gene TRBJ2-3, with no clear D. The chain's CDR3 is CASSYTPPTDTQYF. The CDR3 DNA sequence: TGTGCCAGCAGTTACACTCCCCCCACGGATACGCAGTATTTT.